This TCR beta chain emerged from a study of early stage breast cancer tumors. Comment on this clone: Its antigen is not identified.

The protocol was immunoSEQ multiplex PCR, while the TCRdb copy is restricted to in-frame clones and leaves out a portion. The repertoire holds about 51,000 clones, more than 70% seen once, with around 3.4% in the top ten. CDR3 length: 15 residues. Germline V gene lookup returns CDR1 KGHSH and CDR2 LQKENI. Trimming cost V 1 base and J 0 bases, with 7 bases left between them. Study results and caveats: Compared with adjacent normal breast, tumors showed 2.5 to 3-fold denser, more clonal T cells.

The chain uses TRBV18 and TRBJ2-1; D is possibly TRBD2 (5 bases). This receptor was identified in a person aged 40-50 years with breast cancer. The sequencing input was blood. Written as DNA, the CDR3 is TGTGCCAGCTCACCACTAGCGCTCTCCTACAATGAGCAGTTCTTC. As protein: CASSPLALSYNEQFF.